This passage covers 11 T cell receptor beta chains from one sample sequenced in a study of T cells in Graves' hyperthyroidism and ophthalmopathy. Authors of the study amplified TCR beta CDR3 regions from RNA transcripts. Using the HTBI primer set, a first-round RT-PCR was run on the TCR CDR3. TCRdb ran MiXCR on the multiplex PCR reads and lists one entry per CDR3 protein. The table records a few hundred thousand distinct CDR3 sequences, about 13% of them present only once. The specimen was blood. These receptors were taken from a man aged 25-45 years with Graves' hyperthyroidism that later progressed to Graves' ophthalmopathy.

This clonotype has at least ten counts. The chain joins TRBV7-3 to TRBJ2-3; possibly TRBD1 or TRBD2 for D (6 bases each). With 0 bases removed from V and 7 bases from J, the gap between germline ends came to 14 bases. The CDR3 contains 15 residues. The germline gives CDR1 SGHTA, CDR2 FQGTGA. In nucleotides, the CDR3 is TGTGCCAGCAGCTTAACGGGGGGCAGGTCGAATACGCAGTATTTT. It encodes CASSLTGGRSNTQYF.

This chain uses TRBV27 with TRBJ2-3; weak D call: TRBD1 (6 bases). Germline V lookup: CDR1 MNHEY, CDR2 SMNVEV (reference sequence). The germline V and J ends were trimmed by 3 bases and 0 bases, with 25 bases remaining between them. There are 20 residues in the CDR3. The DNA for the CDR3 is TGTGCCAGCAGTTTCAGGGGAACGTCCTACTCCAGTGCTAGCACAGATACGCAGTATTTT. Translation gives CASSFRGTSYSSASTDTQYF.

This clonotype has only a few counts. Without the conserved terminal phenylalanine or tryptophan, this CDR3 likely stems from a read error. This rearrangement joins TRBV29-1 to TRBJ1-2; 12 bases line up with TRBD1. Trimming at V came to 5 bases and at J to 8 bases, leaving 12 bases not matched to a gene. Germline CDR1 and CDR2: SQVTM and ANQGSEA. The CDR3 covers 15 residues. This chain's CDR3 is CSVILPGQGAGGYTL. The CDR3 bases are TGCAGCGTTATCCTACCGGGACAGGGGGCCGGGGGCTACACCCTC.

This clonotype was found many times. The chain couples TRBV2 to TRBJ1-5; tentative D call: TRBD1 (6 bases). V shed 3 bases and J shed 4 bases, with 22 bases lying between them. The CDR3 consists of 18 residues. Germline values: CDR1 SNHLY, CDR2 FYNNEI. The CDR3 loop is CASSDFQTGLPFNQPQHF. CDR3 DNA sequence: TGTGCCAGCAGTGACTTCCAAACAGGGTTGCCCTTTAATCAGCCCCAGCATTTT.

This clonotype was counted ten times or more. J is TRBJ2-7 and V is TRBV12-3 or TRBV12-4; D not certain. The CDR3 extends over 14 amino acids. V lost 1 base and J lost 0, with 7 bases in between. CDR3: CASSLDQYSYEQYF. The DNA for the CDR3 is TGTGCCAGCAGTTTAGACCAATACTCCTACGAGCAGTACTTC.

This clonotype was counted only a few times. DNA of the CDR3: TGCGCCAGCAGCTCCGGGACACAAACCGCTAACTATGGCTACACCTTC. This gives the protein CASSSGTQTANYGYTF. The chain uses TRBV5-1 and TRBJ1-2, with D tentatively TRBD1 (6 bases). The CDR3 is made up of 16 amino acids. The germline V gene encodes CDR1 SGHRS and CDR2 YFSETQ. V was pared by 3 bases and J by 0 bases, with 15 bases between.

The chain employs TRBV15 and TRBJ1-2; D remains unclear. Looked up from germline, CDR1 is LNHNV and CDR2 is YYDKDF (reference sequence). The V and J ends lost 0 bases and 6 bases respectively, with 14 bases between them. This CDR3 is 15 amino acids long. The CDR3 spells CATSREAAAYDGYTF. The CDR3 DNA is TGTGCCACCAGCAGAGAGGCCGCTGCATACGATGGCTACACCTTC.

This clonotype was recorded a few times. This may come from a read error, since a much larger clone is one base off. The DNA of the CDR3 is TGTGCCAGCAGTATATGGGCGGGCTCCTACGAGCAGTACTTC. This codes for CASSIWAGSYEQYF. The chain employs TRBV12-3 or TRBV12-4 and TRBJ2-7, with D possibly TRBD2 on 5 matching bases. The V and J ends lost 5 bases and 0 bases respectively, with 11 bases between them. The CDR3 is made up of 14 amino acids.

The rearrangement joins TRBV4-1 to TRBJ1-2; TRBD1 might be the D (5 bases). Looked up from germline, CDR1 is MGHRA and CDR2 is YSYEKL. The V end was cut by 0 bases, the J end by 7 bases, with 12 bases between. The CDR3 is 14 amino acids. The CDR3 protein is CASSQDKGVSGYTF. The CDR3 DNA sequence: TGCGCCAGCAGCCAAGATAAAGGGGTGAGTGGCTACACCTTC.

This sequence joins TRBV20-1 and TRBJ2-2; no clear D. The germline V and J ends were trimmed by 4 bases and 1 base, with 13 bases remaining between them. Germline V gene data show CDR1 as DFQATT and CDR2 as SNEGSKA (reference sequence). The CDR3 has 15 amino acids. The CDR3 region has the DNA TGCAGTGCTATTTACGACGGAAAGAACACCGGGGAGCTGTTTTTT. Amino acid sequence: CSAIYDGKNTGELFF.

This clonotype was seen a few times. The CDR3 loop reads CASSPFTDTQYF. The CDR3 DNA follows: TGTGCCAGCAGCCCCTTCACAGATACGCAGTATTTT. V gene TRBV7-9 combines with J gene TRBJ2-3; no firm D call. CDR1 and CDR2 from the germline V gene are SEHNR and FQNEAQ (reference sequence). The CDR3 is 12 residues long. V was clipped by 5 bases and J by 2 bases, with 5 bases between them.